This T cell receptor beta chain was documented in a study of cytomegalovirus exposure and HLA in healthy donors. Study as a whole: Previous work identified 117 million unique TCR beta sequences from some 170 million T cells.

Germline assignment: CDR1 SNHLY and CDR2 FYNNEI. J gave up 4 bases and V 6 bases, and 14 bases lay outside the gene matches. The CDR3 spans 16 residues. While unrecorded immune exposures were likely, the donors were nominally healthy when sampled. Both 60 Vbeta primers and 13 Jbeta primers went into the PCR. The data were produced by immunoSEQ multiplex PCR, yet TCRdb's version contains in-frame clones alone and is incomplete. The profile covers roughly 190,000 clones, with around a tenth appearing a single time and 1% to 1.5% taken by the ten largest. The chain joins TRBV2 to TRBJ2-5, with 7 bases lining up with TRBD1. Sequencing was performed on PBMCs. This receptor was taken from a woman aged 25-40 years in good health and CMV-seropositive. The CDR3: CASSLQGPWAGETQYF. The CDR3 bases are TGTGCCAGCAGCCTACAGGGGCCCTGGGCGGGAGAGACCCAGTACTTC.